This TCR beta chain was sequenced in a study of T cell repertoires in cytomegalovirus infection. TCRdb redid the calling of the reads with MiXCR, one entry per CDR3 protein. The sample records more than 400,000 distinct CDR3 sequences, around 27% being singletons. The CDR3 sequence is 15 residues long. CDR1 and CDR2 from the germline V gene are SGHAT and FQNNGV. The V gene lost 5 bases and the J gene lost 8 bases, with 19 bases spanning the gap. Input material: PBMCs. The chain employs TRBV11-2 and TRBJ2-1; no clear D. This clonotype originated in a human donor in good health (CMV status not recorded). Some clones in this sample may be carry-over from other donors' samples. CDR3 DNA sequence: TGTGCCAGCAGCCCTATGGGCGGAGTTATGGATGAGCAGTTCTTC. This sequence encodes CASSPMGGVMDEQFF. Full variable domain (outside the CDR3, taken from reference TRBV11-2 and TRBJ2-1): EAGVAQSPRYKIIEKRQSVAFWCNPISGHATLYWYQQILGQGPKLLIQFQNNGVVDDSQLPKDRFSAERLKGVDSTLKIQPAKLEDSAVYLCASSPMGGVMDEQFFGPGTRLTVL.